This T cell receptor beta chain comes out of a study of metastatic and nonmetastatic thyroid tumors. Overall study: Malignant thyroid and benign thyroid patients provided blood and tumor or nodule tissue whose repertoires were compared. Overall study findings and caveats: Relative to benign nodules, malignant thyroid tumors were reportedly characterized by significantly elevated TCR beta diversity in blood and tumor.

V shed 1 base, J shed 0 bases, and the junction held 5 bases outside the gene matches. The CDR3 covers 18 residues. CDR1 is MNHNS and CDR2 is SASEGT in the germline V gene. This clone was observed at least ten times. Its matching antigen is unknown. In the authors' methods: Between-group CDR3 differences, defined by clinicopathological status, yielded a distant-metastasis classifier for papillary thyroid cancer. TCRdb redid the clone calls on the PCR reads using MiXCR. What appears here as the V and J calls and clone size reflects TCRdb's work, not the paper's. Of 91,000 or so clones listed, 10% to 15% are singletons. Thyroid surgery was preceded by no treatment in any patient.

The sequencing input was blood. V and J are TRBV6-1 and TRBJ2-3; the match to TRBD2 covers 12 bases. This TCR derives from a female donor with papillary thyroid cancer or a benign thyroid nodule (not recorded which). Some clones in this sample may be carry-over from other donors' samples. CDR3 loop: CASSEGLAGVSSTDTQYF. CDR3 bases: TGTGCCAGCAGTGAAGGACTAGCGGGAGTGTCTAGCACAGATACGCAGTATTTT.